The 21 T cell receptor beta chains listed next were all sequenced from one sample in a study of prognosis after radiotherapy for stage I lung cancer. Multiplex PCR, run in two rounds, amplified TCR beta CDR3 from genomic DNA. Specific primers for each TRBV and TRBJ gene were what first-round PCR used. TCRdb independently ran MiXCR on the multiplex PCR reads; one entry per CDR3 protein. The sample lists 13,000 to 15,000 distinct CDR3 sequences; about 57% were seen once. The sample was PBMCs, taken before or after stereotactic body radiation therapy (not recorded which). These receptor sequences come from a donor over 45 with non-small cell lung cancer.

This rearrangement joins TRBV20-1 to TRBJ2-1; TRBD1 matches 9 bases. Germline-derived CDR1 and CDR2 are DFQATT and SNEGSKA (reference sequence). The CDR3 length is 15 residues. The V gene end was trimmed by 4 bases and the J gene end by 6 bases; junction bases not matched to a gene: 10. The CDR3 DNA reads TGCAGTGCTAATACCGTGACAGGGGGGATCAATGAGCAGTTCTTC. It yields the protein CSANTVTGGINEQFF.

With respect to this clonotype: Sequence at one end of the junction differs from germline and may be a read error. Here the CDR3 reads CASSSGLAGVNTWELFF. The CDR3 region has the DNA TGCGCCAGCAGCTCTGGACTAGCGGGAGTGAACACCTGGGAGCTGTTTTTT. The chain couples TRBV5-1 to TRBJ2-2; 13 bases line up with TRBD2. The V gene's germline CDR1 is SGHRS and CDR2 YFSETQ. CDR3 length: 17 amino acids.

As for this clonotype: An end of the junction differs from the germline gene, which may be a read error. The CDR3 DNA is TGTGCCAGCAGTTACTTAGCGGGGGGCACATATACTCAGTATTTT. Protein product: CASSYLAGGTYTQYF. The rearrangement joins TRBV6-5 to TRBJ2-3; 10 positions match TRBD2. Germline V gene sequence: CDR1 MNHEY, CDR2 SVGAGI. This CDR3 has 15 residues.

This clonotype showed up many times. The junction and the germline gene differ at one end; a read error may be behind it. J is TRBJ1-5 and V is TRBV24-1; tentatively, D is TRBD1 (6 bases). Germline assignment: CDR1 KGHDR and CDR2 SFDVKD. The CDR3 is made up of 16 amino acids. In DNA form, the CDR3 reads TGTGCCACCAGCCCCGCCTGGGGGGCAGGCAATCAACCCCAGCATTTT. It codes for CATSPAWGAGNQPQHF.

Comment on this clonotype: A single base is all that separates this from a far larger clone, so a read error is likely. The chain has TRBV7-9 and TRBJ2-3, with 13 bases lining up with TRBD2. Losses at the gene ends were 5 bases for V and 7 bases for J; bases not matched to a gene: 15. CDR1 is SEHNR, CDR2 FQNEAQ, per germline (reference sequence). The CDR3 is 18 amino acids. The CDR3 region is CASSLLAGGLGRTYTQYF. The CDR3 nucleotides are TGTGCCAGCAGCCTACTAGCGGGAGGGTTGGGCCGGACATATACGCAGTATTTT. The entire variable domain, with the rest obtained from reference TRBV7-9 and TRBJ2-3, is as follows: DTGVSQNPRHKITKRGQNVTFRCDPISEHNRLYWYRQTLGQGPEFLTYFQNEAQLEKSRLLSDRFSAERPKGSFSTLEIQRTEQGDSAMYLCASSLLAGGLGRTYTQYFGPGTRLTVL.

This clonotype is classed as medium-sized. This rearrangement joins TRBV24-1 to TRBJ2-3, with TRBD2 matching over 11 bases. In germline, CDR1 is KGHDR, CDR2 SFDVKD. CDR3 length: 17 amino acids. After removal of 4 bases from V and 2 bases from J, the junction contained 7 bases not matched to a gene. CDR3 nucleotides: TGTGCCACCAGTGAACAAAATAGCGGGAGGGCCACAGATACGCAGTATTTT. Translation gives CATSEQNSGRATDTQYF.

As to this clonotype: It may be a read error: a sequence one base away is much more abundant. CDR3 DNA: TGTGCCAGCATTCTACAGGACTCGGGAGAACTGTTTTTT. Its protein product is CASILQDSGELFF. J is TRBJ1-4 and V is TRBV6-9; D may be TRBD1 (5 bases). The CDR3 is 13 residues long. Germline-derived CDR1 and CDR2 are MNHGY and SVAAGI. V was clipped by 7 bases and J by 12 bases, with 18 bases between them.

At least ten counts were recorded for this clonotype. This chain connects TRBV10-3 to TRBJ2-7; 9 bases agree with TRBD2. Germline CDR1 ENHRY, CDR2 SYGVKD. With 4 bases clipped from V and 6 bases from J, the junction kept 10 bases outside the gene matches. The CDR3 has 15 amino acids. CDR3 residues: CAISGTLAGEAEQYF. DNA of the CDR3: TGTGCCATCAGTGGGACCTTAGCGGGAGAGGCCGAGCAGTACTTC.

The chain links TRBV6-2 or TRBV6-3 to TRBJ2-2; 8 bases fit TRBD1. V trimming: 6 bases; J trimming: 3 bases; junction bases outside the gene matches: 0. The CDR3 is 13 residues long. Germline CDR1 MNHEY, CDR2 SVGEGT. This CDR3 is CASRTGDTGELFF. The CDR3 region has the DNA TGTGCCAGCAGGACAGGGGACACCGGGGAGCTGTTTTTT.

In its sample, this clonotype ranks as medium-sized (0.01 to 0.1%). V is TRBV11-3 and J is TRBJ2-5; 10 bases are a match to TRBD2. The CDR3 length is 15 residues. J lost 5 bases, V lost 0 bases, and 3 bases had no gene match. Germline V lookup: CDR1 SGHNT, CDR2 YENEEA. The chain's CDR3 is CASSLDTSGIETQYF. DNA of the CDR3: TGTGCCAGCAGCTTAGATACTAGCGGGATTGAGACCCAGTACTTC. Full variable domain (rest looked up from reference TRBV11-3 and TRBJ2-5): EAGVVQSPRYKIIEKKQPVAFWCNPISGHNTLYWYLQNLGQGPELLIRYENEEAVDDSQLPKDRFSAERLKGVDSTLKIQPAELGDSAVYLCASSLDTSGIETQYFGPGTRLLVL.

The chain combines TRBV7-3 with TRBJ2-6; D tentatively reads TRBD1 or TRBD2 (5 bases each). Germline CDR1 SGHTA, CDR2 FQGTGA. Trimming removed 5 bases at V and 8 bases at J, with 19 bases between. The CDR3 extends over 16 amino acids. The DNA of the CDR3 is TGTGCCAGCAGCGCCCGGGACCGTTCTGTGTCCAACGTCCTGACTTTC. It specifies CASSARDRSVSNVLTF.

The rearrangement joins TRBV6-1 to TRBJ1-1; D is perhaps TRBD1 (6 bases). This CDR3 is 13 amino acids long. Germline assignment: CDR1 MNHNS and CDR2 SASEGT. The V gene lost 1 base and the J gene lost 11 bases, with 14 bases spanning the gap. This chain's CDR3 is CASSEVRGRGAFF. CDR3 DNA: TGTGCCAGCAGTGAAGTCAGGGGAAGAGGCGCTTTCTTT.

A note on this clonotype: A far larger clone is one base from this, pointing to a likely read error. The chain is built from TRBV11-2 and TRBJ2-7; TRBD2 agrees at 7 bases. Germline V gene data show CDR1 as SGHAT and CDR2 as FQNNGV. V shed 4 bases and J 4 bases; nucleotides not matched to a gene: 16. The CDR3 runs 17 residues. CDR3 amino acids: CASSSLGLSGGWYEQYF. CDR3 DNA sequence: TGTGCCAGCAGCTCCCTGGGACTATCGGGAGGATGGTACGAGCAGTACTTC.

This clonotype is termed medium-sized (0.01 to 0.1%). This rearrangement joins TRBV20-1 to TRBJ2-7; TRBD2 agrees at 7 bases. The germline V gene encodes CDR1 DFQATT and CDR2 SNEGSKA (reference sequence). This CDR3 is 14 amino acids long. V shed 6 bases, J shed 2 bases, and the junction held 10 bases outside the gene matches. For the CDR3, the DNA is TGCAGTGCCGAGGGATGGGGGGGGACCTACGAGCAGTACTTC. Translating gives CSAEGWGGTYEQYF.

This clonotype occurred many times. This chain links TRBV29-1 with TRBJ2-2; D perhaps matches TRBD1 (7 bases). Per the germline V gene, CDR1 is SQVTM and CDR2 is ANQGSEA. Trimming stripped 6 bases from V and 5 bases from J, with 19 bases between. The CDR3 sequence is 15 residues long. CDR3 loop: CSVRGLAGTTGELFF. The CDR3 DNA reads TGCAGCGTGAGGGGGCTGGCGGGAACTACCGGGGAGCTGTTTTTT.

The chain employs TRBV27 and TRBJ2-1, with D possibly TRBD1 on 6 matching bases. Trimming took off 5 bases at V and 5 bases at J, with 13 bases between the two ends. CDR1 is MNHEY, CDR2 SMNVEV, per germline (reference sequence). This CDR3 comprises 14 residues. CDR3 region: CASSHAGTNNEQFF. DNA for the CDR3: TGTGCCAGCAGTCACGCAGGGACAAACAATGAGCAGTTCTTC.

The rearrangement uses TRBV6-1 and TRBJ2-3; 11 bases line up with TRBD2. Germline V gene lookup returns CDR1 MNHNS and CDR2 SASEGT. V shed 4 bases and J 3 bases; nucleotides not matched to a gene: 3. The length of the CDR3 is 15 residues. Here the CDR3 reads CASSALAGGTDTQYF. The DNA of the CDR3 is TGTGCCAGCAGTGCGCTAGCGGGGGGTACAGATACGCAGTATTTT.

This clonotype was recorded a few times. A read error may explain this, as a much larger clone is one base away. The genes are TRBV15 and TRBJ1-5; perhaps TRBD1 as D (6 bases). V was shortened by 7 bases and J by 4 bases, with 11 bases between the two germline ends. Germline-derived CDR1 and CDR2 are LNHNV and YYDKDF (reference sequence). CDR3 length equals 13 residues. CDR3 in DNA: TGTGCCACCATCAGGGGCCTTAATCAGCCCCAGCATTTT. It encodes CATIRGLNQPQHF.

This clonotype was seen repeatedly, ten times or more. A single base separates this from a much larger clone, so it may be a read error. V gene TRBV28 combines with J gene TRBJ2-1; D not certain. CDR3 length: 17 amino acids. V lost 3 bases and J 10 bases, leaving 25 bases between the germline ends. Germline values: CDR1 MDHEN, CDR2 SYDVKM. The CDR3 nucleotides are TGTGCCAGCAGTTTCCCCCCACCAGCTTCAAGTAGTCGGGAGCAGTTCTTC. Residues: CASSFPPPASSSREQFF. Full variable domain (missing parts from reference TRBV28 and TRBJ2-1): DVKVTQSSRYLVKRTGEKVFLECVQDMDHENMFWYRQDPGLGLRLIYFSYDVKMKEKGDIPEGYSVSREKKERFSLILESASTNQTSMYLCASSFPPPASSSREQFFGPGTRLTVL.

This clonotype was found many times. The chain joins TRBV15 to TRBJ2-1; D might be TRBD1 (6 bases). This CDR3 has 16 residues. V dropped 0 bases and J dropped 5 bases, with 14 bases sitting between them. Germline CDR1 and CDR2: LNHNV and YYDKDF (reference sequence). The CDR3: CATSRDLQGSNNEQFF. Here the CDR3 DNA reads TGTGCCACCAGCAGAGATCTACAGGGTAGCAACAATGAGCAGTTCTTC. Full variable domain (remainder filled in from reference TRBV15 and TRBJ2-1): DAMVIQNPRYQVTQFGKPVTLSCSQTLNHNVMYWYQQKSSQAPKLLFHYYDKDFNNEADTPDNFQSRRPNTSFCFLDIRSPGLGDTAMYLCATSRDLQGSNNEQFFGPGTRLTVL.

The chain is built from TRBV6-1 and TRBJ2-1; 7 bases line up with TRBD2. CDR1 and CDR2 (germline): MNHNS, SASEGT. V lost 6 bases, J lost 3 bases, and 8 bases stayed unmatched. This CDR3 is built from 15 residues. The CDR3 coding sequence is TGTGCCAGCAGCCGCACTAGCGAACACTACAATGAGCAGTTCTTC. It translates to CASSRTSEHYNEQFF.